This T cell receptor beta chain appears in the sequencing data of a study of CD8 T cells in ankylosing spondylitis. A remark on this clonotype: Germline and junction disagree at one end, which may indicate a read error.

Each CDR3 protein is one row after TCRdb ran MiXCR on the 5' RACE reads. The sample yields roughly 240,000 distinct CDR3 sequences, roughly a third seen once. The CDR3 consists of 17 residues. Germline V CDR1 and CDR2: DFQATT, SNEGSKA (reference sequence). Source material: blood, either unsorted or a sorted T cell fraction (not recorded which). V and J are TRBV20-1 and TRBJ1-6, with D perhaps TRBD1 (6 bases). The clonotype originates from a male donor with ankylosing spondylitis or in good health (not recorded which). CDR3 bases: TGCTGTGCGCGGGGGCAGGGTATGAGCTCCTATAATTCACCCCTCCACTTT. Its protein is CCARGQGMSSYNSPLHF.